This TCR beta chain was observed in a study of beta chain features in type 1 diabetes. Study-wide points: Short templates might get an advantage during PCR, and this would be equal in patients and controls. VDJ junctions in type 1 diabetes patients carried more deletions and fewer insertions.

Per the germline V gene, CDR1 is MGHDK and CDR2 is SYGVNS. The CDR3 is 14 residues long. With V trimmed by 9 bases and J by 1 base, 6 bases remained unmatched. This clone was seen more than once but under ten times. What it binds is not known. Expressed TCRB transcripts got sequenced, as all isolated RNA was reverse transcribed. Data came from immunoSEQ multiplex PCR; TCRdb stores just in-frame clones and leaves some out. The sample consists of 900,000 or so clones, about a sixth of them appearing once. Sorting of CD4+ naive, central memory, regulatory and stem cell-like memory cells was performed via CD45RO/CCR7/CD25/CD127/CD95/CD27.

The source of this sequence is a woman aged 18-29 years in good health. The sequencing input was naive CD4+ T cells from blood. The rearrangement links TRBV25-1 to TRBJ2-5; TRBD2 matches at 9 bases. The CDR3 region is CASSLTSGQETQYF. CDR3 coding DNA: TGTGCCAGTAGCCTGACTAGCGGCCAAGAGACCCAGTACTTC.